The sample holds a few counts of the clone carrying this T cell receptor beta chain. Its antigen remains unknown. The sample originates from a study of radiation and T cells in renal cell carcinoma. The treatment was: 15 Gy SBRT to primary tumor, nephrectomy 4 weeks later. Study conclusions and caveats: Irradiated tumors held more dominant CDR3 motifs than control tumors.

V was pared by 0 bases and J by 2 bases, with 4 bases between. The CDR3 has 13 amino acids. CDR1 and CDR2 from the germline V gene are ENHRY and SYGVKD. Using immunoSEQ multiplex PCR, the repertoire was profiled, and TCRdb retains in-frame clones only, with some absent. The table has roughly 20,000 clones, about 60% seen once. The J gene is TRBJ1-2, the V gene TRBV10-3; D remains ambiguous. The clonotype was recovered from a woman in her 70s with renal cell carcinoma. Sample: tumor tissue, taken from a patient whose treatment included radiotherapy and nephrectomy. CDR3 residues: CAISESVNYGYTF. The DNA of the CDR3 is TGTGCCATCAGTGAGTCGGTAAACTATGGCTACACCTTC.